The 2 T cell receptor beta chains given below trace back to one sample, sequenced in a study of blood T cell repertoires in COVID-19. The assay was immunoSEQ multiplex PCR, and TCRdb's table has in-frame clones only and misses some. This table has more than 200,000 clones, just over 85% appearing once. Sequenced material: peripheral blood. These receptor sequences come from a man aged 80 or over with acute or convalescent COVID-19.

The CDR3 DNA follows: TGTGCCAGAAGACAGTTGGACAGACCTTCACCCCTCCACTTT. Protein sequence: CARRQLDRPSPLHF. The chain couples TRBV5-3 to TRBJ1-6; TRBD1 might be the D (6 bases). TRBV5-3 is an ORF, with its function uncertain. The CDR3 sequence is 14 residues long. Trimming cost V 5 bases and J 9 bases, with 15 bases left between them.

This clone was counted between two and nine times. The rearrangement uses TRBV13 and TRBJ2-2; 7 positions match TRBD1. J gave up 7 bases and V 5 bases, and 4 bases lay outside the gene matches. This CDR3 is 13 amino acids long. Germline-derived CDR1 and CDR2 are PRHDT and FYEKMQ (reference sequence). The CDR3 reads CASSLTGVGELFF. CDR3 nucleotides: TGTGCCAGCAGCCTAACAGGGGTCGGGGAGCTGTTTTTT.